The 26 T cell receptor beta chains below were found in one sample sequenced in a study of T-cell memory formation after mild COVID-19. Each CDR3 protein is one row after TCRdb ran MiXCR on the 5' RACE reads. This sample carries some 97,000 distinct CDR3 sequences, 11% of them seen once, and the ten largest clones take 40%. The material sequenced was PBMCs or a T cell subset sorted from them (not recorded which). These receptors were taken from a man aged 18 to 29 who had mild COVID-19 (a few samples of this study predate the infection). Cell type and time point are not known.

The chain has TRBV7-9 and TRBJ2-1; D is tentatively TRBD1 or TRBD2 (6 bases each). Per germline, CDR1 SEHNR and CDR2 FQNEAQ (reference sequence). This CDR3 comprises 15 residues. The ends were cut back, 4 bases at V and 4 bases at J, with 14 bases in the middle. Here the CDR3 reads CASSSPRGPYNEQFF. The CDR3 region has the DNA TGTGCCAGCAGCTCTCCACGGGGGCCTTACAATGAGCAGTTCTTC.

This clonotype was seen repeatedly, ten times or more. J is TRBJ1-6 and V is TRBV11-2; D might be TRBD1 (5 bases). The germline CDR1 and CDR2 sequences are SGHAT and FQNNGV. The V end was cut by 0 bases, the J end by 10 bases, with 10 bases between. This CDR3 region has 14 residues. The CDR3 protein is CASSLDRVFSPLHF. In nucleotides, the CDR3 is TGTGCCAGCAGCTTAGACAGGGTTTTCTCACCCCTCCACTTT.

This clonotype appeared a few times. The V and J genes are TRBV10-3 and TRBJ2-2, with D tentatively TRBD1 (5 bases). This CDR3 region has 16 residues. The germline V gene encodes CDR1 ENHRY and CDR2 SYGVKD. The V and J ends lost 2 bases and 5 bases respectively, with 15 bases between them. The CDR3 nucleotides are TGTGCCATCAGTGAGGTCCAGGGTGCTCGGACCGGGGAGCTGTTTTTT. Its protein product is CAISEVQGARTGELFF.

This clonotype occurred a few times. The chain is built from TRBV4-1 and TRBJ1-5; D not resolved. The CDR3 spans 14 residues. The V and J ends lost 5 bases and 0 bases respectively, with 8 bases between them. The germline gives CDR1 MGHRA, CDR2 YSYEKL. DNA for the CDR3: TGCGCCAGCAGCGGGCCCGATAGCAATCAGCCCCAGCATTTT. This sequence encodes CASSGPDSNQPQHF.

This clonotype was observed a handful of times. This chain connects TRBV6-6 to TRBJ2-3; 7 bases match TRBD2. The trim removed 1 base at V and 5 bases at J, leaving 6 bases unmatched. This CDR3 region has 15 residues. Germline CDR1 is MNHNY and CDR2 is SVGAGI (reference sequence). CDR3 in amino acids: CASSYWGGGLDTQYF. For the CDR3, the DNA is TGTGCCAGCAGTTACTGGGGGGGAGGTTTAGATACGCAGTATTTT.

This chain joins TRBV12-3 or TRBV12-4 and TRBJ2-3; 8 nucleotides align to TRBD1. This CDR3 comprises 16 residues. Germline trimming cut 3 bases from V and 6 bases from J; bases unmatched to any gene: 11. This chain's CDR3 is CASSFVADRVADTQYF. The CDR3 bases are TGTGCCAGCAGTTTCGTGGCGGACAGGGTCGCGGATACGCAGTATTTT.

This clonotype was found many times. The V and J genes are TRBV12-3 or TRBV12-4 and TRBJ2-7; D is possibly TRBD1 (7 bases). This CDR3 comprises 13 residues. The V gene lost 10 bases and the J gene lost 6 bases, with 19 bases spanning the gap. CDR3 sequence reads: CAIRIGGGGEQYF. For the CDR3, the DNA is TGTGCCATCAGAATAGGAGGGGGCGGCGAGCAGTACTTC.

This clonotype was observed many times. V and J are TRBV4-1 and TRBJ2-7, with D hard to call. Per the germline V gene, CDR1 is MGHRA and CDR2 is YSYEKL. The CDR3 sequence is 14 residues long. V was shortened by 2 bases and J by 0 bases, with 8 bases between the two germline ends. This CDR3 is CASSQTASSYEQYF. CDR3 nucleotides: TGCGCCAGCAGCCAAACTGCCAGCTCCTACGAGCAGTACTTC.

In its sample, this clonotype was seen many times. The V and J genes are TRBV4-1 and TRBJ2-2, with D uncertain. Germline V lookup: CDR1 MGHRA, CDR2 YSYEKL. The CDR3 covers 17 residues. Trimming removed 2 bases from V and 6 bases from J, with 19 bases in between. CDR3: CASSQRDKGAFSGELFF. CDR3 DNA sequence: TGCGCCAGCAGCCAACGCGATAAGGGCGCTTTTTCCGGGGAGCTGTTTTTT.

This clonotype has more than one count but fewer than ten. V gene TRBV4-2 combines with J gene TRBJ1-2, with D possibly matching TRBD1 (6 bases). Germline V gene lookup returns CDR1 LGHNA and CDR2 YNFKEQ. V lost 4 bases and J lost 4, with 13 bases in between. The CDR3 totals 14 residues. The CDR3 here is CASSPSGDPYGYTF. The CDR3 DNA sequence: TGTGCCAGCAGCCCCTCAGGGGACCCCTATGGCTACACCTTC.

The rearrangement links TRBV12-3 or TRBV12-4 to TRBJ2-6; TRBD1 is a possible D gene (5 bases). CDR3 length: 15 residues. V was pared by 5 bases and J by 1 base, with 9 bases between. The CDR3 DNA is TGTGCCAGCAGTAGTGGGGCGTCTGGGGCCAACGTCCTGACTTTC. Translation: CASSSGASGANVLTF.

This clonotype was detected ten times or more. CDR3 DNA sequence: TGCGCCAGCAGCCGCCGGACTAGCGAGCTCGAGCAGTACTTC. Protein product: CASSRRTSELEQYF. The V gene is TRBV4-3, the J gene TRBJ2-7; 9 positions match TRBD2. Germline V lookup: CDR1 LGHNA, CDR2 YSLEER. V was pared by 4 bases and J by 6 bases, with 7 bases of the junction left unmatched. The CDR3 spans 14 residues.

This clonotype was detected ten times or more. The rearrangement links TRBV20-1 to TRBJ2-2, with D hard to call. The length of the CDR3 is 13 residues. Per the germline V gene, CDR1 is DFQATT and CDR2 is SNEGSKA (reference sequence). V was cut by 4 bases and J by 2 bases, with 8 bases left in between. The CDR3 DNA reads as TGCAGTGCTAAGCGACCCAACACCGGGGAGCTGTTTTTT. Amino acids: CSAKRPNTGELFF.

Many counts were recorded for this clonotype. The chain carries TRBV3-1 and TRBJ2-1, with 9 bases that match TRBD2. CDR1 and CDR2 from the germline V gene are LGHDT and YNNKEL (reference sequence). This CDR3 comprises 14 residues. The V and J ends lost 7 bases and 5 bases, in that order; junction bases with no gene match: 6. CDR3 sequence: CASKAGGGNNEQFF. The DNA for the CDR3 is TGTGCCAGCAAAGCGGGGGGAGGCAACAATGAGCAGTTCTTC.

This clonotype occurred many times. The chain carries TRBV4-1 and TRBJ2-1, with 7 bases fitting TRBD2. J gave up 7 bases and V 5 bases, and 5 bases lay outside the gene matches. The germline gives CDR1 MGHRA, CDR2 YSYEKL. The CDR3 spans 13 residues. In nucleotides, the CDR3 is TGCGCCAGCAGCGGGCAGGGAGGGAATGAGCAGTTCTTC. The encoded protein is CASSGQGGNEQFF.

This chain connects TRBV12-3 or TRBV12-4 to TRBJ2-7, with 8 bases aligning to TRBD2. V lost 4 bases to trimming and J lost 2 bases; unmatched junction nucleotides: 4. The length of the CDR3 is 14 residues. The CDR3 is CASSYGGVAYEQYF. The CDR3 nucleotides read TGTGCCAGCAGTTACGGGGGGGTGGCCTACGAGCAGTACTTC.

The genes are TRBV9 and TRBJ2-1; the D is unclear. Trimming removed 4 bases at V and 4 bases at J, with 18 bases between. Per germline, CDR1 SGDLS and CDR2 YYNGEE. The CDR3 sequence is 16 residues long. The CDR3 sequence: CASSLKAALGYNEQFF. Here the CDR3 DNA reads TGTGCCAGCAGCCTGAAGGCGGCCTTGGGGTACAATGAGCAGTTCTTC.

The sample holds many counts of this clonotype. V gene TRBV11-2 combines with J gene TRBJ2-4, with TRBD2 as a possible D gene (5 bases). Germline CDR1 SGHAT, CDR2 FQNNGV. The V gene lost 3 bases and the J gene lost 11 bases, with 11 bases spanning the gap. The CDR3 totals 12 residues. The CDR3 nucleotides are TGTGCCAGCAGCTTTAGTCTGGGAGTTCAGTACTTC. Translating it yields CASSFSLGVQYF.

The gene calls are TRBV7-9 and TRBJ2-1; D is uncertain. The CDR3 spans 12 residues. V was clipped by 7 bases and J by 5 bases, with 9 bases between them. Germline loops: CDR1 SEHNR, CDR2 FQNEAQ (reference sequence). The CDR3 bases are TGTGCCAGCACCTACCAGAACAATGAGCAGTTCTTC. Translated: CASTYQNNEQFF. The full variable domain, with the rest looked up from reference TRBV7-9 and TRBJ2-1, is DTGVSQNPRHKITKRGQNVTFRCDPISEHNRLYWYRQTLGQGPEFLTYFQNEAQLEKSRLLSDRFSAERPKGSFSTLEIQRTEQGDSAMYLCASTYQNNEQFFGPGTRLTVL.

The V and J genes are TRBV6-5 and TRBJ2-1; D is possibly TRBD2 (5 bases). Germline CDR1 and CDR2: MNHEY and SVGAGI. V lost 2 bases, J lost 7 bases, and 12 bases lay in between. The CDR3 consists of 14 residues. This CDR3 is CASSYLREVNEQFF. Here the CDR3 DNA reads TGTGCCAGCAGTTACCTCCGGGAAGTAAATGAGCAGTTCTTC.

The genes are TRBV4-3 and TRBJ2-1, with TRBD2 identical over 9 bases. V shed 4 bases, J shed 6 bases, and the junction held 10 bases outside the gene matches. The germline CDR1 and CDR2 sequences are LGHNA and YSLEER. CDR3 length: 16 amino acids. This chain's CDR3 is CASSPGDERGVNEQFF. The CDR3, as DNA: TGCGCCAGCAGCCCCGGAGACGAGCGGGGGGTCAATGAGCAGTTCTTC.

The sample holds a few counts of this clonotype. The chain has TRBV2 and TRBJ1-5, with TRBD1 as a possible D gene (5 bases). Trimming stripped 4 bases from V and 3 bases from J, with 13 bases between. The CDR3 runs to 15 residues. Germline-derived CDR1 and CDR2 are SNHLY and FYNNEI. The CDR3 here is CASSGPAGLNQPQHF. DNA of the CDR3: TGTGCCAGCAGTGGGCCTGCAGGGCTCAATCAGCCCCAGCATTTT.

The rearrangement uses TRBV6-2 or TRBV6-3 and TRBJ1-5; D is uncertain. V was shortened by 2 bases and J by 9 bases, with 8 bases between the two germline ends. The CDR3 consists of 12 residues. Germline lookup yields CDR1 MNHEY and CDR2 SVGEGT. The CDR3 DNA reads TGTGCCAGCAGTTACCCCGGGTGGCCCCAGCATTTT. Protein product: CASSYPGWPQHF.

This clonotype was picked up a small number of times. The rearrangement uses TRBV14 and TRBJ1-2, with D uncertain. This CDR3 contains 13 residues. The germline CDR1 and CDR2 sequences are SGHDN and FVKESK. With 4 bases removed from V and 8 bases from J, the gap between germline ends came to 14 bases. The CDR3 nucleotides are TGTGCCAGCAGCCTATCTGGACGGGGAGGCTACACCTTC. Amino acids: CASSLSGRGGYTF.

This clonotype appeared many times. This sequence joins TRBV4-1 and TRBJ2-4; D call uncertain. In germline, CDR1 is MGHRA, CDR2 YSYEKL. V was cut by 0 bases and J by 8 bases, with 20 bases left in between. This CDR3 is 17 amino acids long. The CDR3, as DNA: TGCGCCAGCAGCCAAGATTCTCCAGGAACTGCCGAGGACATTCAGTACTTC. Amino acids: CASSQDSPGTAEDIQYF.

The V call is TRBV4-1, the J call TRBJ1-5; D is unresolved. The CDR3 is 13 residues long. V was clipped by 1 base and J by 4 bases, with 5 bases between them. Germline V gives CDR1 MGHRA, CDR2 YSYEKL. CDR3 in amino acids: CASSQAVNQPQHF. The CDR3 DNA follows: TGCGCCAGCAGCCAAGCAGTAAATCAGCCCCAGCATTTT.